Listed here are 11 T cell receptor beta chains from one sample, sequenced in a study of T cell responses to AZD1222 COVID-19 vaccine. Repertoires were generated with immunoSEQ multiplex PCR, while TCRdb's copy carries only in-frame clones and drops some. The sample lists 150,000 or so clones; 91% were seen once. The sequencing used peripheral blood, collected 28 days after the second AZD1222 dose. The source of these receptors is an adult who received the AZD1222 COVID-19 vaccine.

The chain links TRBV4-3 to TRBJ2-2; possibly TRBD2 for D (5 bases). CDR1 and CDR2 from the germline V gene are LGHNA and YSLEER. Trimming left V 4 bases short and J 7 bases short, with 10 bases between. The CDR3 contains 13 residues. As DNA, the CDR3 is TGCGCCAGCAGCCGAGGGCCGGGCGGGGAGCTGTTTTTT. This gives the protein CASSRGPGGELFF.

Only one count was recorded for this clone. CDR3 loop: CASSPLQGNTGELFF. CDR3 nucleotide sequence: TGTGCCAGCAGCCCATTACAGGGGAACACCGGGGAGCTGTTTTTT. The chain combines TRBV7-7 with TRBJ2-2, with a possible D match to TRBD1 (6 bases). CDR3 length: 15 residues. Germline CDR1 is SSHAT and CDR2 is FNYEAQ (reference sequence). Trimming removed 5 bases from V and 1 base from J, with 11 bases in between.

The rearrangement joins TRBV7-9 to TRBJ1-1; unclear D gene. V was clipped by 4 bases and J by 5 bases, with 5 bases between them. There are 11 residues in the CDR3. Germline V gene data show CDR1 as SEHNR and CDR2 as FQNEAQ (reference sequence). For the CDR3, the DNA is TGTGCCAGCAGCTCCAGGACTGAAGCTTTCTTT. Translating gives CASSSRTEAFF. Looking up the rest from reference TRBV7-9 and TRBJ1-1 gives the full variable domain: DTGVSQNPRHKITKRGQNVTFRCDPISEHNRLYWYRQTLGQGPEFLTYFQNEAQLEKSRLLSDRFSAERPKGSFSTLEIQRTEQGDSAMYLCASSSRTEAFFGQGTRLTVV.

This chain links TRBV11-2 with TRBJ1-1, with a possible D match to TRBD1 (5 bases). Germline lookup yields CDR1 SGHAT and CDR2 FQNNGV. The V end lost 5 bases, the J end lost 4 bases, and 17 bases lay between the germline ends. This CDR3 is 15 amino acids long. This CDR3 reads CASSTPRGSGTEAFF. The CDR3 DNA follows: TGTGCCAGCAGCACGCCTAGGGGCAGTGGCACTGAAGCTTTCTTT. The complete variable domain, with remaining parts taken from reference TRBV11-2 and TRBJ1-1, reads EAGVAQSPRYKIIEKRQSVAFWCNPISGHATLYWYQQILGQGPKLLIQFQNNGVVDDSQLPKDRFSAERLKGVDSTLKIQPAKLEDSAVYLCASSTPRGSGTEAFFGQGTRLTVV.

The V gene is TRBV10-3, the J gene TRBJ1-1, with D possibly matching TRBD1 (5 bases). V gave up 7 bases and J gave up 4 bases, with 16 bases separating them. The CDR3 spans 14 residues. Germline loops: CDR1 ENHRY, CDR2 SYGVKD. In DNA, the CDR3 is TGTGCCATCACGGCAGGGAGCTTTCCCACTGAAGCTTTCTTT. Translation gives CAITAGSFPTEAFF.

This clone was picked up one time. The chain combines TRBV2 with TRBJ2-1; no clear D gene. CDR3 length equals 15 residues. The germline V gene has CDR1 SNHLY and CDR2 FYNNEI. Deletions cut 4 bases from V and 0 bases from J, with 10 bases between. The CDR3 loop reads CASSVAAVSYNEQFF. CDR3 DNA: TGTGCCAGCAGTGTGGCGGCGGTCTCCTACAATGAGCAGTTCTTC.

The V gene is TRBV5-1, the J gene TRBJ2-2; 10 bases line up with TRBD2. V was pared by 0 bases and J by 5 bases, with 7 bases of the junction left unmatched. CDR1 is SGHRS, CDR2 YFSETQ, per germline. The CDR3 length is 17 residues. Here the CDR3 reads CASSLASGGAFTGELFF. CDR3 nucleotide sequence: TGCGCCAGCAGCTTGGCCAGCGGGGGGGCTTTTACCGGGGAGCTGTTTTTT.

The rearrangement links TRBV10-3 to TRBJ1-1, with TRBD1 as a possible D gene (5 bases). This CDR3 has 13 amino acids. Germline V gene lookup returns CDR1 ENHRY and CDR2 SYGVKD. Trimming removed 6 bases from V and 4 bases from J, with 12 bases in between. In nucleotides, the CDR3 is TGTGCCATCAGGCAGGGTGAGGGCACTGAAGCTTTCTTT. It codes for CAIRQGEGTEAFF.

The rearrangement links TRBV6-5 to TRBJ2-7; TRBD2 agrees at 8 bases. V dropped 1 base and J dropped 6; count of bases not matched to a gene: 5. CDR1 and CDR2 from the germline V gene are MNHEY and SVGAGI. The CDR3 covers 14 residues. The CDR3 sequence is CASSYFGGASEQYF. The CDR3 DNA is TGTGCCAGCAGTTACTTCGGGGGGGCTAGCGAGCAGTACTTC.

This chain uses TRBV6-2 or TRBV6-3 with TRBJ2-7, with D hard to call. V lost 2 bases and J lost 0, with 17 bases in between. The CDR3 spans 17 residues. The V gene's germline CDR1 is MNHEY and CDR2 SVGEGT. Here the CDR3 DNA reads TGTGCCAGCAGTTACAGTATGAAGGGTCGAAGCTCCTACGAGCAGTACTTC. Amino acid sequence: CASSYSMKGRSSYEQYF.

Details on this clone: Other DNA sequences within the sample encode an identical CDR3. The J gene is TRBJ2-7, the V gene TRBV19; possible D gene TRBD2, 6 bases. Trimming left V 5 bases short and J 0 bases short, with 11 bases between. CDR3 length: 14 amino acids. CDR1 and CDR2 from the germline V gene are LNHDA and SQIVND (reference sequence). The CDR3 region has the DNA TGTGCCAGTAGTCGGGCGGGGAGCTCCTACGAGCAGTACTTC. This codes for CASSRAGSSYEQYF. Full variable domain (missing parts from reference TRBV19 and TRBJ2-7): DGGITQSPKYLFRKEGQNVTLSCEQNLNHDAMYWYRQDPGQGLRLIYYSQIVNDFQKGDIAEGYSVSREKKESFPLTVTSAQKNPTAFYLCASSRAGSSYEQYFGPGTRLTVT.